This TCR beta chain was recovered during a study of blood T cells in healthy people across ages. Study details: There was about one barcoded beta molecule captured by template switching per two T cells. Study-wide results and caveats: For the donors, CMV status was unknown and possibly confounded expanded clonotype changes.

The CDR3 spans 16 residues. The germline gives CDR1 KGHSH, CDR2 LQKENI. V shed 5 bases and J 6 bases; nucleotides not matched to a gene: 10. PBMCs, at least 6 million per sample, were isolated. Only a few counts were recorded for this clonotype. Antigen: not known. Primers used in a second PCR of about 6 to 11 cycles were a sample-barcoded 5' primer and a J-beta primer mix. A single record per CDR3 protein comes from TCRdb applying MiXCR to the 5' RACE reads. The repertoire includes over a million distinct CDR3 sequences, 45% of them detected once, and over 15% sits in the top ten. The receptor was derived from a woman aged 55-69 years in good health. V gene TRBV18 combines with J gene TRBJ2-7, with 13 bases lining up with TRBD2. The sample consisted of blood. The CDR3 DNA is TGTGCCAGCTCAATAAAGGGGACTAGCGGGATGATCGAGCAGTACTTC. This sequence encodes CASSIKGTSGMIEQYF.